The entry that follows covers one T cell receptor (beta chain) sequence. The antigen remains unidentified. The PCR employed 60 Vbeta primers together with 13 Jbeta primers. Clones were read by immunoSEQ multiplex PCR, and TCRdb kept only the in-frame ones, dropping some. This sample's clone table lists fewer than 150,000 clones. V lost 3 bases, J lost 8 bases, and 9 bases stayed unmatched. The CDR3 totals 14 residues. CDR1 SQVTM and CDR2 ANQGSEA come from the germline V gene. The source of the sample is a study of cytomegalovirus exposure and HLA in healthy donors. In the study overall: Early released data comprised 80 million to 100 million unique TCRs from HLA-typed donors.

Study-wide points: A list of approximately 160 TCR beta chains associated with cytomegalovirus was given. V- and J-gene trimming of TCR beta was linked (in a later analysis) to a missense DCLRE1C variant. By HLA locus, TCR association rates varied in a later analysis, with DRB1 showing the most and HLA-C the fewest.

The V gene is TRBV29-1, the J gene TRBJ1-4; TRBD1 matches 7 bases. What was sequenced was PBMCs. The sequence derives from a man aged 40-55 years in good health and CMV-seronegative. The CDR3 nucleotides read TGCAGCGTTGACCCGACAGGGTTCAACGAAAAACTGTTTTTT. It specifies CSVDPTGFNEKLFF.